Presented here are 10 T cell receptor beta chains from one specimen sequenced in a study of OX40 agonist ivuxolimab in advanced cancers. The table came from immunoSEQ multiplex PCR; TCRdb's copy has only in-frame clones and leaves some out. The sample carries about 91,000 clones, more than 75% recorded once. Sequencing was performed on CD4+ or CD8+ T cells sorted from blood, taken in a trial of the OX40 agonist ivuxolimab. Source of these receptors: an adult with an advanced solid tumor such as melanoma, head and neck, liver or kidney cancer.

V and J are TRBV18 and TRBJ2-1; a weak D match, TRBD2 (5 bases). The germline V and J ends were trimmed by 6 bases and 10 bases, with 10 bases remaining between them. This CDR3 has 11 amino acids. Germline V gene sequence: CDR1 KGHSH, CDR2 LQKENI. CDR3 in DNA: TGTGCCAGCTCCCCCGGGGAGGAGCAGTTCTTC. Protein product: CASSPGEEQFF. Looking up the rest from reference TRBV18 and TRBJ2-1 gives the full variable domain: NAGVMQNPRHLVRRRGQEARLRCSPMKGHSHVYWYRQLPEEGLKFMVYLQKENIIDESGMPKERFSAEFPKEGPSILRIQQVVRGDSAAYFCASSPGEEQFFGPGTRLTVL.

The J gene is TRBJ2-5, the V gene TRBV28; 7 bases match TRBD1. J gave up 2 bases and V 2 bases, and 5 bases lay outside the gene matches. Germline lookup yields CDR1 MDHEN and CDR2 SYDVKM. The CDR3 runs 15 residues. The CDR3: CASSLPDRAQETQYF. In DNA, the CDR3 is TGTGCCAGCAGTTTACCTGACAGGGCACAAGAGACCCAGTACTTC.

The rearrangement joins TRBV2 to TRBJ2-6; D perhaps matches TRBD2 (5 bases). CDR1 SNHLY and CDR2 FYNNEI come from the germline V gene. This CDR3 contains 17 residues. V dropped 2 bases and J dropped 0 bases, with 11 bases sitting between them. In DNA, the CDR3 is TGTGCCAGCAGTGAATTCTCCGGGATCTCTGGGGCCAACGTCCTGACTTTC. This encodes CASSEFSGISGANVLTF.

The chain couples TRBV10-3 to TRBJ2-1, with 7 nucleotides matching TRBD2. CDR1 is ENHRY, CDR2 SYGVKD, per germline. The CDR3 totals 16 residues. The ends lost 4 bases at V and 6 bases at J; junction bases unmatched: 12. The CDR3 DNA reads TGTGCCATCAGTGGACCCTCGGCGGGAGTCCCCAATGAGCAGTTCTTC. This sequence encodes CAISGPSAGVPNEQFF.

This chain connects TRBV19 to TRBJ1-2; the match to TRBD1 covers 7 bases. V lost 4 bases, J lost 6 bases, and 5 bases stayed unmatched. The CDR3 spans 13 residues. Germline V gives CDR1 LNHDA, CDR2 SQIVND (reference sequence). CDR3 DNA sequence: TGTGCCAGTAGTACGACCGGGACAGATGGCTACACCTTC. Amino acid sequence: CASSTTGTDGYTF.

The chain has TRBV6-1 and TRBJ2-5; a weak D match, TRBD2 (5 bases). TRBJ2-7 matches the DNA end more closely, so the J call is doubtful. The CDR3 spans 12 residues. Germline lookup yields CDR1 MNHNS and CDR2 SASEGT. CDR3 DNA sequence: TGTGCCAGCGCGGTAGGGAGCTACGAGCAGTACTTC. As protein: CASAVGSYEQYF.

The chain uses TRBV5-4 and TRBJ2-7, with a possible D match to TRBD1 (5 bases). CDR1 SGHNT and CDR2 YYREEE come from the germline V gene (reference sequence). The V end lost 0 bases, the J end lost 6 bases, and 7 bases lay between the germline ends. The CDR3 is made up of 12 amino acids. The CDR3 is CASSLEGREQYF. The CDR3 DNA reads TGTGCCAGCAGCTTGGAGGGGCGCGAGCAGTACTTC. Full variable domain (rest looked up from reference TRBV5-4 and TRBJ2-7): ETGVTQSPTHLIKTRGQQVTLRCSSQSGHNTVSWYQQALGQGPQFIFQYYREEENGRGNFPPRFSGLQFPNYSSELNVNALELDDSALYLCASSLEGREQYFGPGTRLTVT.

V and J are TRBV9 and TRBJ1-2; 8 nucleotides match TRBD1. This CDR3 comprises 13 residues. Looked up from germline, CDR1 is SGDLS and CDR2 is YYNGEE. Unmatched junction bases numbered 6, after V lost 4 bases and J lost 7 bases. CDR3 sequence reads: CASSLDRARGYTF. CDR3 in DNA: TGTGCCAGCAGCCTGGACAGGGCCCGTGGCTACACCTTC.

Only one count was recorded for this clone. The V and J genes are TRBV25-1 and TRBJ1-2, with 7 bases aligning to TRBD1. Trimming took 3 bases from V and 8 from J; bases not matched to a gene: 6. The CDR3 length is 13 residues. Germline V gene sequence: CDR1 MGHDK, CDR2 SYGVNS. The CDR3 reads CASSDNRGWGYTF. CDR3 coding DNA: TGTGCCAGCAGTGACAACAGGGGATGGGGCTACACCTTC.

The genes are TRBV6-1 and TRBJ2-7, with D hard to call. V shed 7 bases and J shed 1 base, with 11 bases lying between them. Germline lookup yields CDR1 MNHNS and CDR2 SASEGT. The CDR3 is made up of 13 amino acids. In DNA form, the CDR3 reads TGTGCCAGCACCCAGATCTCATCCTACGAGCAGTACTTC. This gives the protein CASTQISSYEQYF.